Each of the 4 T cell receptor beta chains below was sequenced from the same sample in a study of cytomegalovirus exposure and HLA in healthy donors (dated by TCRdb to 2016 to 2017). Receptor amplification or capture employed the immunoSEQ multiplex PCR assay. For the multiplex PCR, a mixture combining 60 forward primers for TCR Vbeta segments and 13 reverse primers for TCR Jbeta segments was used. TCRdb took over this immuneACCESS table, retaining in-frame rearrangements with V and J assigned. Such tables are incomplete; in checked studies, under half of the missing clones stem from an unresolved V gene, and the remainder is unexplained. The sample contains approximately 100,000 clones, about 78% of them found a single time. The ten largest clones represent over 4% of the sample. The specimen was PBMCs. Receptor source: a woman in her forties in good health and CMV-seropositive.

The chain recombines TRBV28 with TRBJ2-1; D may be TRBD1 (6 bases). The germline V and J ends were trimmed by 2 bases and 3 bases, with 11 bases remaining between them. The CDR3 sequence is 15 residues long. Germline V gene lookup returns CDR1 MDHEN and CDR2 SYDVKM. The CDR3 sequence is CASSLQTGNYNEQFF. CDR3 DNA sequence: TGTGCCAGCAGTTTACAAACAGGGAACTACAATGAGCAGTTCTTC.

The V gene is TRBV18, the J gene TRBJ2-7; D gene unclear. The CDR3 is 13 amino acids. The germline V gene has CDR1 KGHSH and CDR2 LQKENI. V was clipped by 3 bases and J by 3 bases, with 9 bases between them. CDR3 loop: CASSPRLLYEQYF. DNA for the CDR3: TGTGCCAGCTCACCGCGACTTCTCTACGAGCAGTACTTC.

The V call is TRBV18, the J call TRBJ2-7; TRBD2 agrees at 11 bases. The V and J ends lost 3 bases and 7 bases, in that order; junction bases with no gene match: 11. The germline V gene has CDR1 KGHSH and CDR2 LQKENI. CDR3 length equals 16 residues. CDR3 in DNA: TGTGCCAGCTCACCTTCCTTCCTAGCGGGAGGAGAAGAGCAGTACTTC. It codes for CASSPSFLAGGEEQYF.

In this sample, this clone turned up a few times. DNA of the CDR3: TGTGCCAGCAGTGAACCGGGACAGGGGTTGTCCCAGTACTTC. Amino acids: CASSEPGQGLSQYF. V gene TRBV6-1 combines with J gene TRBJ2-5; TRBD1 agrees at 10 bases. V was clipped by 2 bases and J by 9 bases; unmatched bases: 6. This CDR3 has 14 amino acids. Germline-derived CDR1 and CDR2 are MNHNS and SASEGT.